The clone carrying this T cell receptor beta chain was detected only once. The CDR3 runs to 17 residues. Germline loops: CDR1 SGDLS, CDR2 YYNGEE. J gave up 4 bases and V 2 bases, and 10 bases lay outside the gene matches. The sample is drawn from a study of blood T cell repertoires in COVID-19. Study summary: T cells, B-cell-depleted T cells, or PBMCs provided the cDNA or gDNA that served as material.

As processed by the authors: Amplification from reference gene primers served as the basis for estimated nucleated cell counts. This table comes from immunoSEQ multiplex PCR, and its TCRdb copy is limited to in-frame clones, with some not included. The V and J calls and clone size are taken from that table; D and trimming were inferred from the DNA. The profile shows 190,000 or so clones, roughly four fifths of them singletons. The J gene is TRBJ2-2, the V gene TRBV9; 8 positions agree with TRBD1. The receptor was derived from a human donor with acute or convalescent COVID-19. The donor label of this sample is uncertain. What was sequenced was peripheral blood. CDR3 coding DNA: TGTGCCAGCAGCGTGAACCCTCAGGGGGCGAGCACCGGGGAGCTGTTTTTT. Its translation is CASSVNPQGASTGELFF.